Listed here is a single TCR beta chain. As yet, its antigen is unknown. Here immunoSEQ multiplex PCR was the method, and the copy in TCRdb shows in-frame clones only, minus some. The data hold 95,000 to 150,000 clones, with approximately 96% observed a single time. The CDR3 consists of 9 residues. Germline V lookup: CDR1 SGHTA, CDR2 FQGNSA. V trimming: 11 bases; J trimming: 13 bases; junction bases outside the gene matches: 5. These data belong to a study of graft-versus-host responses after intestinal transplantation. Looking at the study overall: The study gave all recipients anti-thymocyte globulin induction, then tacrolimus and steroids for approximately three years. Study results and limitations: Allograft graft-versus-host to host-versus-graft clonal ratios ran high in patients with graft-donor T cell macrochimerism. Recipient marrow held GvH clones, some first seen in ileum or blood. There was an association between peak levels of circulating GvH clones and early post-transplant HvG declines.

The J gene is TRBJ2-1, the V gene TRBV7-2; TRBD2 matches at 7 bases. The sequencing here drew on unstimulated CD8+ T cells sorted from spleen or lymph node cells, taken before intestinal transplant. The source is a human donor who received an intestinal transplant. The CDR3 region is CASSGGQFF. As DNA, the CDR3 is TGTGCCTCTAGCGGAGGACAGTTCTTC.